These 28 T cell receptor beta chains share one sample of origin, sequenced in a study of OX40 agonist ivuxolimab in advanced cancers. Sequencing used immunoSEQ multiplex PCR; TCRdb keeps in-frame clones, though not all of them. Altogether tens of thousands of clones are present, 80% being singletons, with the ten largest covering roughly 4.5%. Sample: CD4+ or CD8+ T cells sorted from blood, taken in a trial of the OX40 agonist ivuxolimab. These receptors all come from an adult with an advanced solid tumor such as melanoma, head and neck, liver or kidney cancer.

The chain combines TRBV5-6 with TRBJ1-5; weak D call: TRBD1 (5 bases). The CDR3 contains 15 residues. Germline CDR1 SGHDT, CDR2 YYEEEE. V dropped 4 bases and J dropped 8 bases, with 19 bases sitting between them. The CDR3 is CASSTRQGLEEPQHF. As DNA, the CDR3 is TGTGCCAGCAGCACACGTCAGGGTCTCGAGGAGCCCCAGCATTTT.

The CDR3 protein is CASSQVGTGGYGYTF. The CDR3 DNA reads as TGTGCCAGCAGCCAAGTGGGGACAGGGGGCTATGGCTACACCTTC. The chain joins TRBV14 to TRBJ1-2; 11 bases align to TRBD1. This CDR3 has 15 residues. J was trimmed by 4 bases and V by 1 base; bases with no gene match: 2. Germline CDR1 reads SGHDN; CDR2 reads FVKESK.

J is TRBJ1-3 and V is TRBV5-1; D is perhaps TRBD1 (6 bases). The CDR3 contains 18 residues. CDR1 is SGHRS, CDR2 YFSETQ, per germline. With 0 bases removed from V and 5 bases from J, the gap between germline ends came to 21 bases. CDR3 sequence reads: CASSLESVAGVDRNTIYF. The CDR3 coding sequence is TGCGCCAGCAGCTTGGAAAGCGTGGCAGGGGTGGATAGAAACACCATATATTTT. The whole variable domain, remainder taken from reference TRBV5-1 and TRBJ1-3, is KAGVTQTPRYLIKTRGQQVTLSCSPISGHRSVSWYQQTPGQGLQFLFEYFSETQRNKGNFPGRFSGRQFSNSRSEMNVSTLELGDSALYLCASSLESVAGVDRNTIYFGEGSWLTVV.

V is TRBV5-1 and J is TRBJ1-4, with D uncertain. V gave up 1 base and J gave up 0 bases, with 7 bases separating them. The CDR3 extends over 15 amino acids. The germline CDR1 and CDR2 sequences are SGHRS and YFSETQ. In DNA, the CDR3 is TGCGCCAGCAGCTTGAGGACCGCAACTAATGAAAAACTGTTTTTT. Protein sequence: CASSLRTATNEKLFF.

The V and J genes are TRBV7-2 and TRBJ2-7; D not resolved. Per germline, CDR1 SGHTA and CDR2 FQGNSA. CDR3 length: 14 amino acids. V dropped 2 bases and J dropped 7 bases, with 15 bases sitting between them. CDR3 in amino acids: CASSLSPSVREQYF. DNA for the CDR3: TGTGCCAGCAGCTTATCTCCTTCCGTTCGGGAGCAGTACTTC.

Regarding this clone: The sample contains more than one DNA sequence encoding this CDR3. The chain employs TRBV7-2 and TRBJ1-5; D is uncertain. Germline V gene sequence: CDR1 SGHTA, CDR2 FQGNSA. This CDR3 region has 15 residues. V was trimmed by 5 bases and J by 0 bases, leaving 11 bases between them. CDR3 in amino acids: CASSLGGYSNQPQHF. The CDR3 bases are TGTGCCAGCAGCCTAGGAGGGTATAGCAATCAGCCCCAGCATTTT. The full variable domain, rest sourced from reference TRBV7-2 and TRBJ1-5, is GAGVSQSPSNKVTEKGKDVELRCDPISGHTALYWYRQSLGQGLEFLIYFQGNSAPDKSGLPSDRFSAERTGGSVSTLTIQRTQQEDSAVYLCASSLGGYSNQPQHFGDGTRLSIL.

This clone was seen more than once but under ten times. The V gene is TRBV7-9, the J gene TRBJ1-5; 8 bases align to TRBD1. The germline V gene encodes CDR1 SEHNR and CDR2 FQNEAQ (reference sequence). CDR3 length: 16 amino acids. Trimming took 5 bases from V and 2 from J; bases not matched to a gene: 8. This CDR3 is CASSLHQGAGNQPQHF. CDR3 DNA sequence: TGTGCCAGCAGCCTACACCAGGGGGCTGGCAATCAGCCCCAGCATTTT.

CDR3 bases: TGTGCCAGCAGCGCCGGACAGGACGAGCAGTACTTC. Translation: CASSAGQDEQYF. The chain couples TRBV21-1 to TRBJ2-7; TRBD1, the D gene given by the table, was not confirmed from the DNA. TRBV21-1 is recorded as a pseudogene. The CDR3 is 12 residues long.

The rearrangement joins TRBV6-6 to TRBJ2-6; no reliable D call. The CDR3 sequence is 14 residues long. V was shortened by 2 bases and J by 1 base, with 3 bases between the two germline ends. Germline loops: CDR1 MNHNY, CDR2 SVGAGI (reference sequence). CDR3 residues: CASSYGSGANVLTF. CDR3 coding DNA: TGTGCCAGCAGTTACGGGTCTGGGGCCAACGTCCTGACTTTC.

The V and J genes are TRBV11-2 and TRBJ1-2; 9 bases line up with TRBD1. The CDR3 covers 14 residues. The trim removed 5 bases at V and 8 bases at J, leaving 9 bases unmatched. Germline-derived CDR1 and CDR2 are SGHAT and FQNNGV. The CDR3 nucleotides read TGTGCCAGCAGCCCACCGCGGACAGGGGTAGGCTACACCTTC. It encodes CASSPPRTGVGYTF. Using reference TRBV11-2 and TRBJ1-2 for the parts outside the CDR3, the full variable domain is EAGVAQSPRYKIIEKRQSVAFWCNPISGHATLYWYQQILGQGPKLLIQFQNNGVVDDSQLPKDRFSAERLKGVDSTLKIQPAKLEDSAVYLCASSPPRTGVGYTFGSGTRLTVV.

The CDR3 coding sequence is TGTGCCTGGAGTGTAAACAGGGGGCGAGATCAGCCCCAGCATTTT. Translating it yields CAWSVNRGRDQPQHF. The chain links TRBV30 to TRBJ1-5; 9 bases are a match to TRBD1. Trimming at V came to 0 bases and at J to 5 bases, leaving 5 bases not matched to a gene. There are 15 residues in the CDR3. Germline V lookup: CDR1 GTSNPN, CDR2 SVGIG (reference sequence).

The chain employs TRBV6-5 and TRBJ1-2; TRBD1 matches at 9 bases. This CDR3 is built from 15 residues. Germline V gene lookup returns CDR1 MNHEY and CDR2 SVGAGI. J was trimmed by 4 bases and V by 2 bases; bases with no gene match: 5. CDR3 amino acids: CASSYGGTGLYGYTF. For the CDR3, the DNA is TGTGCCAGCAGTTACGGCGGGACAGGGCTCTATGGCTACACCTTC.

This chain uses TRBV15 with TRBJ1-3; D is unresolved. Germline CDR1 LNHNV, CDR2 YYDKDF (reference sequence). V was pared by 3 bases and J by 0 bases, with 12 bases between. The CDR3 totals 16 residues. Written as DNA, the CDR3 is TGTGCCACCAGCAGGGACGGACGGCTCTCTGGAAACACCATATATTTT. Translated: CATSRDGRLSGNTIYF.

The genes are TRBV30 and TRBJ2-7, with D perhaps matching TRBD2 (5 bases). Between the trimmed V and J ends, which lost 1 base and 4 bases, there was a span of 14 bases. The CDR3 extends over 14 amino acids. Germline V gives CDR1 GTSNPN, CDR2 SVGIG (reference sequence). Written as DNA, the CDR3 is TGTGCCTGGAGTGCCGGCGGTGGGGAGTACGAGCAGTACTTC. Its translation: CAWSAGGGEYEQYF.

The rearrangement joins TRBV4-3 to TRBJ2-7, with 10 bases lining up with TRBD1. This CDR3 comprises 17 residues. The germline V gene encodes CDR1 LGHNA and CDR2 YSLEER. Germline trimming cut 1 base from V and 2 bases from J; bases unmatched to any gene: 8. This CDR3 reads CASSQGVVGTGAYEQYF. The CDR3 DNA sequence: TGCGCCAGCAGCCAAGGGGTTGTAGGGACAGGGGCCTACGAGCAGTACTTC.

The sample holds one count of this clone. Its ends do not fully match the called genes, so a read error is possible. This chain connects TRBV4-1 to TRBJ2-1; TRBD2 agrees at 11 bases. The CDR3 is 16 residues long. The V gene's germline CDR1 is MGHRA and CDR2 YSYEKL. CDR3 coding DNA: TGCGCCAGCAGTCAAGGGATAGCGGGAGGGCGTCGTGAGCAGTTCTTC. Translating it yields CASSQGIAGGRREQFF.

This clone was observed a few times. The CDR3 nucleotides read TGTGCCACCAGCAGAGATCGATTTGGCGAGACCCAGTACTTC. Translation: CATSRDRFGETQYF. The chain recombines TRBV15 with TRBJ2-5; no clear D. The germline V gene has CDR1 LNHNV and CDR2 YYDKDF (reference sequence). The CDR3 is made up of 14 amino acids. V was trimmed by 0 bases and J by 5 bases, leaving 10 bases between them.

This clone was picked up a small number of times. The rearrangement joins TRBV5-8 to TRBJ2-3; a weak D match, TRBD1 (7 bases). Between the trimmed V and J ends, which lost 4 bases and 2 bases, there was a span of 26 bases. CDR3 length: 19 amino acids. Germline CDR1 is SGHTS and CDR2 is YDEGEE. The CDR3 reads CASSPEAGIQGSITDTQYF. CDR3 DNA sequence: TGTGCCAGCAGCCCCGAAGCGGGCATACAGGGGAGTATCACAGATACGCAGTATTTT.

The rearrangement links TRBV7-2 to TRBJ2-2; perhaps TRBD2 as D (9 bases). CDR1 SGHTA and CDR2 FQGNSA come from the germline V gene. Trimming shortened V by 8 bases and J by 7 bases, and 23 bases separated the two germline ends. The CDR3 is 16 amino acids. The CDR3, as DNA: TGTGCCAGCTGCCTACGGGCTAGCGGGACAGGCGGGGAGCTGTTTTTT. Protein sequence: CASCLRASGTGGELFF.

This rearrangement joins TRBV5-1 to TRBJ2-1; the match to TRBD2 covers 11 bases. Per the germline V gene, CDR1 is SGHRS and CDR2 is YFSETQ. The CDR3 contains 15 residues. Trimming took 2 bases from V and 8 from J; bases not matched to a gene: 6. The CDR3 sequence is CASSFTSGSMYEQFF. The CDR3 coding sequence is TGCGCCAGCAGCTTTACTAGCGGGAGCATGTATGAGCAGTTCTTC.

The rearrangement joins TRBV5-5 to TRBJ1-6; 7 bases fit TRBD1. Germline V gives CDR1 SGHKS, CDR2 YYEKEE (reference sequence). The CDR3 has 15 residues. After removal of 4 bases from V and 5 bases from J, the junction contained 6 bases not matched to a gene. The CDR3 sequence is CASSQLTGNNSPLHF. CDR3 DNA: TGTGCCAGCAGCCAGCTGACAGGGAATAATTCACCCCTCCACTTT. Complete variable domain (other parts from reference TRBV5-5 and TRBJ1-6): DAGVTQSPTHLIKTRGQQVTLRCSPISGHKSVSWYQQVLGQGPQFIFQYYEKEERGRGNFPDRFSARQFPNYSSELNVNALLLGDSALYLCASSQLTGNNSPLHFGNGTRLTVT.

CDR3 sequence reads: CASSHSGRGHQETQYF. DNA of the CDR3: TGTGCCAGCAGCCATTCGGGCAGGGGGCATCAAGAGACCCAGTACTTC. The chain couples TRBV7-7 to TRBJ2-5; 8 bases match TRBD1. Germline assignment: CDR1 SSHAT and CDR2 FNYEAQ (reference sequence). This CDR3 has 16 residues. V gave up 5 bases and J gave up 2 bases; unmatched junction bases: 10. Filled out from reference TRBV7-7 and TRBJ2-5, the complete variable domain reads GAGVSQSPRYKVTKRGQDVTLRCDPISSHATLYWYQQALGQGPEFLTYFNYEAQPDKSGLPSDRFSAERPEGSISTLTIQRTEQRDSAMYRCASSHSGRGHQETQYFGPGTRLLVL.

The chain combines TRBV5-4 with TRBJ2-7; 10 bases line up with TRBD2. V was clipped by 1 base and J by 4 bases; unmatched bases: 2. Germline-derived CDR1 and CDR2 are SGHNT and YYREEE (reference sequence). The CDR3 covers 14 residues. The CDR3 DNA follows: TGTGCCAGCAGCTTGTCTAGCGGGAGATACGAGCAGTACTTC. Translation: CASSLSSGRYEQYF.

The V and J genes are TRBV6-6 and TRBJ1-2, with a tentative D call TRBD1 (6 bases). This CDR3 contains 14 residues. V lost 7 bases and J 6 bases, leaving 18 bases between the germline ends. CDR1 MNHNY and CDR2 SVGAGI come from the germline V gene (reference sequence). The CDR3: CASMGQGMKNGYTF. The CDR3 coding sequence is TGTGCCAGCATGGGGCAGGGGATGAAAAATGGCTACACCTTC.

This chain connects TRBV28 to TRBJ1-1; D call uncertain. V was shortened by 10 bases and J by 2 bases, with 14 bases between the two germline ends. The CDR3 sequence is 13 residues long. Per germline, CDR1 MDHEN and CDR2 SYDVKM. DNA for the CDR3: TGTGCCACCCTGTCGGCGGGAAACACTGAAGCTTTCTTT. Translation gives CATLSAGNTEAFF.

The rearrangement joins TRBV7-3 to TRBJ2-1, with TRBD1 matching over 8 bases. The trim removed 5 bases at V and 2 bases at J, leaving 8 bases unmatched. The CDR3 runs 16 residues. In germline, CDR1 is SGHTA, CDR2 FQGTGA. The CDR3 nucleotides are TGTGCCAGCAGCCAGCAGGGACAGGTGACCTACAATGAGCAGTTCTTC. Translated, it gives CASSQQGQVTYNEQFF.

This rearrangement joins TRBV27 to TRBJ1-5; the D is unclear. V lost 11 bases and J 0 bases, leaving 11 bases between the germline ends. The V gene's germline CDR1 is MNHEY and CDR2 SMNVEV (reference sequence). The CDR3 contains 13 residues. The CDR3 DNA reads TGTGCCGTGGGAACTTATAGCAATCAGCCCCAGCATTTT. Its translation: CAVGTYSNQPQHF.

This clone showed up just a few times. The chain has TRBV18 and TRBJ2-7; TRBD1 is a possible D gene (6 bases). Germline CDR1 KGHSH, CDR2 LQKENI. Trimming took off 2 bases at V and 3 bases at J, with 17 bases between the two ends. This CDR3 is built from 16 residues. CDR3 bases: TGTGCCAGCTCACCAAATTCGGGGCGAGGGGGCTACGAGCAGTACTTC. Translation gives CASSPNSGRGGYEQYF.